This TCR beta chain was sequenced during a study of T cells in Graves' hyperthyroidism and ophthalmopathy. This CDR3 region has 18 residues. V gave up 0 bases and J gave up 0 bases; unmatched junction bases: 7. Germline V gene data show CDR1 as SGDLS and CDR2 as YYNGEE. Amplification targeted TCR beta CDR3 regions from RNA transcripts. The HTBI primer set drove a first-round RT-PCR of the TCR CDR3. TCRdb re-called the multiplex PCR reads through MiXCR, storing one row per CDR3 protein. The table includes approximately 490,000 distinct CDR3 sequences, 20% to 25% detected once. The source is a woman in her 70s with Graves' ophthalmopathy. The specimen was blood. The V gene is TRBV9, the J gene TRBJ2-7, with 12 bases identical to TRBD2. This CDR3 is CASSVGLAGVDFSYEQYF. As DNA, the CDR3 is TGTGCCAGCAGCGTAGGACTAGCGGGAGTAGATTTCTCCTACGAGCAGTACTTC.